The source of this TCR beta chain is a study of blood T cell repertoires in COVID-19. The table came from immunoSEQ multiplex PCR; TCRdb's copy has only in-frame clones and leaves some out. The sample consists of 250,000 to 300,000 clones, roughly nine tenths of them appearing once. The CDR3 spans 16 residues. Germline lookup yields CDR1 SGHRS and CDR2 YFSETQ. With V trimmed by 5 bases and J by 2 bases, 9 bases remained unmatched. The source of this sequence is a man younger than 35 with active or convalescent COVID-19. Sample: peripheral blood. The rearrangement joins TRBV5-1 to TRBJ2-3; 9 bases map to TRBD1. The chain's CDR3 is CASRPAGTGTTDTQYF. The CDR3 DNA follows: TGCGCCAGCAGACCGGCCGGGACAGGGACCACAGATACGCAGTATTTT.